Presented here are 6 T cell receptor beta chains from one specimen sequenced in a study of cytomegalovirus exposure and HLA in healthy donors. Primers for the PCR totalled 60 Vbeta and 13 Jbeta. The assay was immunoSEQ multiplex PCR, and TCRdb's table has in-frame clones only and misses some. Seen here are about 150,000 clones, less than 85% observed once, and the top ten hold 1.8%. Sequencing was performed on PBMCs. These receptor sequences come from a man aged 35 to 55 in good health and CMV-seronegative.

This rearrangement joins TRBV19 to TRBJ2-1, with D maybe TRBD2 (7 bases). V lost 5 bases to trimming and J lost 5 bases, with 13 bases between them. CDR3 length equals 14 residues. Per germline, CDR1 LNHDA and CDR2 SQIVND (reference sequence). The CDR3 is CASSWAGDNNEQFF. The CDR3 DNA reads TGTGCCAGTAGTTGGGCGGGGGACAACAATGAGCAGTTCTTC.

The chain couples TRBV4-1 to TRBJ2-2; 7 positions agree with TRBD2. The CDR3 contains 18 residues. The ends lost 0 bases at V and 1 base at J; junction bases unmatched: 8. Germline assignment: CDR1 MGHRA and CDR2 YSYEKL. In DNA, the CDR3 is TGCGCCAGCAGCCAAGAGCTAGCGGAAGGGATGAACACCGGGGAGCTGTTTTTT. Translated, it gives CASSQELAEGMNTGELFF.

The genes are TRBV11-3 and TRBJ2-3; D not certain. CDR1 SGHNT and CDR2 YENEEA come from the germline V gene. This CDR3 spans 12 amino acids. Trimming removed 5 bases at V and 3 bases at J, with 6 bases between. The chain's CDR3 is CASSLTTDTQYF. The CDR3 DNA sequence: TGTGCCAGCAGCCTCACTACAGATACGCAGTATTTT.

This sequence joins TRBV6-5 and TRBJ1-5; tentatively, D is TRBD1 (6 bases). The CDR3 is made up of 14 amino acids. The germline CDR1 and CDR2 sequences are MNHEY and SVGAGI. V was shortened by 5 bases and J by 3 bases, with 11 bases between the two germline ends. In DNA form, the CDR3 reads TGTGCCAGCAGTGCTACAGGGTTCAATCAGCCCCAGCATTTT. Encoded protein: CASSATGFNQPQHF.

This clone was recorded a few times. The genes are TRBV28 and TRBJ1-4; 9 bases agree with TRBD1. Germline V gives CDR1 MDHEN, CDR2 SYDVKM. There are 17 residues in the CDR3. The junction had 14 bases not matched to a gene; V was cut back by 4 bases and J by 8 bases. The CDR3: CASSSQTGTGSEEKLFF. The CDR3, as DNA: TGTGCCAGCAGTTCGCAAACCGGGACAGGGTCGGAGGAAAAACTGTTTTTT.

This clone has just a few counts. The chain employs TRBV7-2 and TRBJ2-1; 11 nucleotides match TRBD2. The junction had 8 bases not matched to a gene; V was cut back by 1 base and J by 9 bases. CDR1 SGHTA and CDR2 FQGNSA come from the germline V gene. This CDR3 region has 16 residues. CDR3 region: CASSLVGSSGRTEQFF. For the CDR3, the DNA is TGTGCCAGCAGCTTAGTAGGATCTAGCGGGAGGACTGAGCAGTTCTTC.